The clone carrying this TCR beta chain was seen a handful of times. These data belong to a study of CD8+CD57+ T cells in acquired aplastic anemia. CD8+CD57+ cell expansion, shown by flow cytometry, had occurred in the patients selected for sequencing. No therapy had been given to the patients at the time of blood sampling. The use of genomic DNA as template underpinned the TCR beta VDJ and CDR3 profiling. Via MiXCR, TCRdb re-called the reads, giving one row per CDR3 protein. The data hold roughly 200,000 distinct CDR3 sequences, with 65% observed a single time. J was trimmed by 3 bases and V by 5 bases; bases with no gene match: 1. This CDR3 is built from 13 residues. Germline-derived CDR1 and CDR2 are SEHNR and FQNEAQ (reference sequence).

This sequence joins TRBV7-9 and TRBJ1-3; 7 nucleotides line up with TRBD1. Sequencing was performed on sorted CD4+, CD8+, or CD8+CD57+ T cells (not recorded which) from PBMCs. The TCR comes from a human donor with aplastic anemia. The CDR3 nucleotides are TGTGCCAGCAGCCCAGGGGGTGGAAACACCATATATTTT. Protein product: CASSPGGGNTIYF.